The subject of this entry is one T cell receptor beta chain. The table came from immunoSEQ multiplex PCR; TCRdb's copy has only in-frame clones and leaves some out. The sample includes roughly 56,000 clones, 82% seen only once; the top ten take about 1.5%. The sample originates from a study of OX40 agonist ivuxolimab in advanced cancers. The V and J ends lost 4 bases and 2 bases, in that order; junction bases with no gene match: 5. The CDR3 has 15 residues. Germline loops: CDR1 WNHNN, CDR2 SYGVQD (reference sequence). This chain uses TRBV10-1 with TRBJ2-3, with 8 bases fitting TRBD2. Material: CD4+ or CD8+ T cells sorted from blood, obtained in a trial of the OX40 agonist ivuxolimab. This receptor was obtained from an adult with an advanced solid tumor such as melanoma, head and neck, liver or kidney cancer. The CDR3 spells CASSGGLGHTDTQYF. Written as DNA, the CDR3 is TGCGCCAGCAGTGGGGGACTAGGGCACACAGATACGCAGTATTTT.